The 27 T cell receptor beta chains in this list originate from one sample, sequenced in a study of T-cell memory formation after mild COVID-19. MiXCR, applied by TCRdb to the 5' RACE reads, yields one record per CDR3 protein. Of roughly 320,000 distinct CDR3 sequences in the sample, around 28% are singletons; the top ten hold roughly 14%. The source material was PBMCs or a T cell subset sorted from them (not recorded which). These receptors came from an adult woman who had mild COVID-19 (a few samples of this study predate the infection). Cell type and time point are not known.

The chain recombines TRBV6-5 with TRBJ1-2; D gene ambiguous. Trimming removed 5 bases from V and 4 bases from J, with 11 bases in between. Germline V CDR1 and CDR2: MNHEY, SVGAGI. The CDR3 covers 13 residues. The CDR3 nucleotides read TGTGCCAGCAGTCCCTTCGCGGTCTATGGCTACACCTTC. Translating gives CASSPFAVYGYTF.

The rearrangement joins TRBV3-1 to TRBJ2-3, with D hard to call. The CDR3 extends over 12 amino acids. CDR1 LGHDT and CDR2 YNNKEL come from the germline V gene (reference sequence). V lost 8 bases to trimming and J lost 6 bases, with 12 bases between them. The CDR3 loop reads CASGDLWDTQYF. CDR3 bases: TGTGCCAGCGGCGACCTTTGGGATACGCAGTATTTT.

The genes are TRBV5-5 and TRBJ2-3; 10 nucleotides match TRBD2. The CDR3 has 17 amino acids. The V gene's germline CDR1 is SGHKS and CDR2 YYEKEE (reference sequence). V lost 0 bases to trimming and J lost 4 bases; unmatched junction nucleotides: 8. CDR3 in DNA: TGTGCCAGCAGCTTGGATTCTAGCGGGAGAATCCCAGATACGCAGTATTTT. The encoded protein is CASSLDSSGRIPDTQYF. The entire variable domain, with the rest obtained from reference TRBV5-5 and TRBJ2-3, is as follows: DAGVTQSPTHLIKTRGQQVTLRCSPISGHKSVSWYQQVLGQGPQFIFQYYEKEERGRGNFPDRFSARQFPNYSSELNVNALLLGDSALYLCASSLDSSGRIPDTQYFGPGTRLTVL.

This clonotype turned up a few times. CDR3 protein: CSASSPGLAGGVAYNEQFF. The CDR3 region has the DNA TGCAGTGCTAGCTCGCCGGGACTAGCGGGAGGAGTCGCCTACAATGAGCAGTTCTTC. The V gene is TRBV20-1, the J gene TRBJ2-1, with TRBD2 matching 15 bases. This CDR3 has 19 residues. CDR1 and CDR2 (germline): DFQATT, SNEGSKA (reference sequence). The V and J ends lost 3 bases and 2 bases, in that order; junction bases with no gene match: 11.

This clonotype was seen only a few times. This chain links TRBV12-3 or TRBV12-4 with TRBJ1-1; D is undetermined. This CDR3 is 15 amino acids long. The V and J ends lost 5 bases and 0 bases respectively, with 13 bases between them. Here the CDR3 reads CASSVTEYLNTEAFF. CDR3 sequence (DNA): TGTGCCAGCAGTGTGACGGAATACCTGAACACTGAAGCTTTCTTT.

This clonotype occurred many times. The chain employs TRBV2 and TRBJ2-1; TRBD2 is a possible D gene (6 bases). The length of the CDR3 is 17 residues. V gave up 0 bases and J gave up 6 bases, with 18 bases separating them. Germline V lookup: CDR1 SNHLY, CDR2 FYNNEI. CDR3 loop: CASSEASAGMAFNEQFF. For the CDR3, the DNA is TGTGCCAGCAGTGAAGCCTCCGCGGGGATGGCCTTCAATGAGCAGTTCTTC.

The gene calls are TRBV3-1 and TRBJ1-1, with D hard to call. Per the germline V gene, CDR1 is LGHDT and CDR2 is YNNKEL (reference sequence). The CDR3 has 14 residues. V lost 4 bases and J lost 1, with 10 bases in between. The CDR3 DNA reads as TGTGCCAGCAGCCCCTACTTGGGGAACACTGAAGCTTTCTTT. Protein sequence: CASSPYLGNTEAFF.

The chain links TRBV5-6 to TRBJ2-7; 7 nucleotides match TRBD2. With V trimmed by 1 base and J by 12 bases, 10 bases remained unmatched. Germline V gives CDR1 SGHDT, CDR2 YYEEEE. The CDR3 sequence is 13 residues long. CDR3 protein: CASSLRGEGSGYF. The DNA of the CDR3 is TGTGCCAGCAGCTTGCGCGGGGAGGGAAGTGGGTACTTC.

This clonotype was detected ten times or more. The chain recombines TRBV20-1 with TRBJ2-5, with D unresolved. CDR1 and CDR2 from the germline V gene are DFQATT and SNEGSKA (reference sequence). The CDR3 runs to 14 residues. V was cut by 1 base and J by 5 bases, with 14 bases left in between. The CDR3 here is CSARGQSQGETQYF. The CDR3 DNA reads as TGCAGTGCTAGAGGGCAGTCCCAAGGGGAGACCCAGTACTTC.

The chain is built from TRBV5-4 and TRBJ2-7; 10 bases fit TRBD2. The CDR3 extends over 14 amino acids. J lost 5 bases, V lost 4 bases, and 6 bases had no gene match. Looked up from germline, CDR1 is SGHNT and CDR2 is YYREEE (reference sequence). In nucleotides, the CDR3 is TGTGCCAGCAGCCTTAGCGGGGGGAGAAACGAGCAGTACTTC. It encodes CASSLSGGRNEQYF.

This clonotype appeared a few times. The J gene is TRBJ2-2, the V gene TRBV3-1; no clear D. Trimming shortened V by 2 bases and J by 7 bases, and 5 bases separated the two germline ends. The CDR3 sequence is 12 residues long. Germline loops: CDR1 LGHDT, CDR2 YNNKEL (reference sequence). The CDR3 loop reads CASSQYFGELFF. CDR3 coding DNA: TGTGCCAGCAGCCAATACTTCGGGGAGCTGTTTTTT. The full variable domain, completed using reference TRBV3-1 and TRBJ2-2, is DTAVSQTPKYLVTQMGNDKSIKCEQNLGHDTMYWYKQDSKKFLKIMFSYNNKELIINETVPNRFSPKSPDKAHLNLHINSLELGDSAVYFCASSQYFGELFFGEGSRLTVL.

In regard to this clonotype: The junction shows a germline mismatch at one end, possibly a read error. The chain carries TRBV3-1 and TRBJ2-1; a possible D gene is TRBD1 (6 bases). The CDR3 is made up of 12 amino acids. Germline CDR1 is LGHDT and CDR2 is YNNKEL (reference sequence). CDR3 coding DNA: TGTGCCAGCAGCCAAGGCGGCAGAGGGGGACTCTTC. Its translation: CASSQGGRGGLF.

This clonotype was seen a few times. This chain links TRBV2 with TRBJ2-1, with TRBD2 as a possible D gene (5 bases). Trimming left V 3 bases short and J 8 bases short, with 11 bases between. The CDR3 spans 13 residues. Germline V gene lookup returns CDR1 SNHLY and CDR2 FYNNEI. The CDR3 sequence is CASSEMDFDEQFF. The CDR3 DNA follows: TGTGCCAGCAGTGAGATGGACTTCGATGAGCAGTTCTTC.

V usage is TRBV7-9 and J usage is TRBJ2-3, with a tentative D call TRBD2 (5 bases). The germline V and J ends were trimmed by 5 bases and 5 bases, with 17 bases remaining between them. Germline V gives CDR1 SEHNR, CDR2 FQNEAQ (reference sequence). The CDR3 totals 15 residues. The CDR3 reads CASSQVEGVKDTQYF. DNA of the CDR3: TGTGCCAGCAGCCAGGTTGAGGGAGTAAAAGATACGCAGTATTTT. Combining the CDR3 with reference TRBV7-9 and TRBJ2-3 gives the whole variable domain DTGVSQNPRHKITKRGQNVTFRCDPISEHNRLYWYRQTLGQGPEFLTYFQNEAQLEKSRLLSDRFSAERPKGSFSTLEIQRTEQGDSAMYLCASSQVEGVKDTQYFGPGTRLTVL.

This clonotype has just a few counts. The V gene is TRBV7-6, the J gene TRBJ2-1, with D possibly matching TRBD2 (6 bases). Germline loops: CDR1 SGHVS, CDR2 FNYEAQ. The CDR3 has 12 residues. Trimming shortened V by 5 bases and J by 5 bases, and 7 bases separated the two germline ends. Here the CDR3 DNA reads TGTGCCAGCAGCCCGGGGGACAATGAGCAGTTCTTC. It yields the protein CASSPGDNEQFF.

This chain links TRBV2 with TRBJ2-7, with D tentatively TRBD2 (5 bases). The CDR3 length is 14 residues. Germline V gene sequence: CDR1 SNHLY, CDR2 FYNNEI. With 4 bases removed from V and 2 bases from J, the gap between germline ends came to 12 bases. The CDR3: CASSAASSPYEQYF. The CDR3 DNA sequence: TGTGCCAGCAGTGCGGCTAGCTCTCCCTACGAGCAGTACTTC.

In its sample, this clonotype was seen a few times. The CDR3 bases are TGTGCCTCGACTGACGGGGACTACACCTTC. This translates into CASTDGDYTF. The chain couples TRBV30 to TRBJ1-2; D not certain. Per germline, CDR1 GTSNPN and CDR2 SVGIG (reference sequence). CDR3 length: 10 amino acids. Trimming took off 7 bases at V and 10 bases at J, with 13 bases between the two ends.

Only a few counts were recorded for this clonotype. The genes are TRBV24-1 and TRBJ2-1; D is uncertain. CDR1 and CDR2 (germline): KGHDR, SFDVKD. This CDR3 contains 14 residues. The V gene lost 0 bases and the J gene lost 8 bases, with 10 bases spanning the gap. CDR3 amino acids: CATSDLGPRDEQFF. The DNA for the CDR3 is TGTGCCACCAGTGATTTGGGACCTCGGGATGAGCAGTTCTTC.

The chain employs TRBV11-3 and TRBJ2-1, with D tentatively TRBD2 (5 bases). V was cut by 5 bases and J by 2 bases, with 22 bases left in between. Germline V gene sequence: CDR1 SGHNT, CDR2 YENEEA. The CDR3 totals 18 residues. The CDR3 protein is CASSAERGSTLTYNEQFF. The CDR3 nucleotides are TGTGCCAGCAGCGCGGAGAGAGGGTCCACCTTAACCTACAATGAGCAGTTCTTC.

This clonotype came up a few times. The chain couples TRBV24-1 to TRBJ2-3; TRBD1 is a possible D gene (6 bases). Per germline, CDR1 KGHDR and CDR2 SFDVKD. The CDR3 sequence is 14 residues long. Trimming took 0 bases from V and 4 from J, leaving 7 bases between them. CDR3 sequence: CATSDLGQPDTQYF. CDR3 bases: TGTGCCACCAGTGATTTGGGACAGCCAGATACGCAGTATTTT.

This clonotype was seen only a few times. The chain is built from TRBV6-5 and TRBJ2-7; 14 positions match TRBD2. The CDR3 is 15 residues long. Germline V gene data show CDR1 as MNHEY and CDR2 as SVGAGI. The V gene end was trimmed by 5 bases and the J gene end by 4 bases; junction bases not matched to a gene: 4. CDR3 in DNA: TGTGCCAGCAGTGGACTAGCGGGAGGCTGGTACGAGCAGTACTTC. Translated, it gives CASSGLAGGWYEQYF.

This clonotype was counted once. V and J are TRBV6-2 or TRBV6-3 and TRBJ1-2; 7 bases are a match to TRBD1. V shed 6 bases, J shed 8 bases, and the junction held 15 bases outside the gene matches. The CDR3 has 15 amino acids. Germline-derived CDR1 and CDR2 are MNHEY and SVGEGT. CDR3 in DNA: TGTGCCAGCAGCTCCGGGACAGCATCTCTGGGCGGCTACACCTTC. This codes for CASSSGTASLGGYTF.

The CDR3 region is CASSPLGRGRALDIQYF. CDR3 in DNA: TGTGCCAGCAGCCCCTTGGGTCGGGGGCGCGCCTTGGACATTCAGTACTTC. The chain is built from TRBV21-1 and TRBJ2-4; the table names TRBD1, a call not compared with the DNA. TRBV21-1 is tagged as a pseudogene. The CDR3 has 17 amino acids.

The chain links TRBV11-2 to TRBJ2-1, with 7 bases that match TRBD2. The V and J ends lost 5 bases and 1 base, in that order; junction bases with no gene match: 5. Germline loops: CDR1 SGHAT, CDR2 FQNNGV. This CDR3 is built from 15 residues. The CDR3 coding sequence is TGTGCCAGCAGCGCTAAGGGAGGGTCCTACAATGAGCAGTTCTTC. Its translation: CASSAKGGSYNEQFF.

The gene calls are TRBV5-1 and TRBJ2-1, with 9 bases lining up with TRBD2. Germline-derived CDR1 and CDR2 are SGHRS and YFSETQ. With 2 bases clipped from V and 3 bases from J, the junction kept 3 bases outside the gene matches. CDR3 length: 15 residues. The CDR3 sequence is CASSLAGGNYNEQFF. The DNA of the CDR3 is TGCGCCAGCAGCTTAGCGGGGGGCAACTACAATGAGCAGTTCTTC.

This chain joins TRBV4-3 and TRBJ2-3; 12 bases agree with TRBD2. The CDR3 contains 18 residues. The germline gives CDR1 LGHNA, CDR2 YSLEER. V lost 0 bases and J lost 5; bases outside the gene matches: 9. The CDR3: CASSQDYLAGGQRDTQYF. In DNA, the CDR3 is TGCGCCAGCAGCCAAGATTATCTAGCGGGAGGGCAGAGAGATACGCAGTATTTT.

V is TRBV4-3 and J is TRBJ1-4, with D perhaps TRBD1 (6 bases). The CDR3 length is 14 residues. V lost 0 bases, J lost 6 bases, and 8 bases lay in between. The germline V gene has CDR1 LGHNA and CDR2 YSLEER. CDR3 nucleotides: TGCGCCAGCAGCCAAGATGGGGGCGATGAAAAACTGTTTTTT. Protein: CASSQDGGDEKLFF.